Below are 19 T cell receptor beta chains sequenced from a single sample in a study of naive and memory T cell subsets. Two oligonucleotides, mixed equimolar, formed the beta constant-region primer covering TRBC1 and TRBC2. Four rounds of PCR amplified the ligated cDNA using nested alpha and beta constant-region primers plus SP2. Each CDR3 protein is one row after TCRdb ran MiXCR on the UMI-ligation and nested PCR reads. The sample shows around 110,000 distinct CDR3 sequences, 36% of them seen only once. The material sequenced was central memory CD4+ T cells from blood. The receptors originated from a human donor in good health.

In this sample, this clonotype turned up a few times. The V call is TRBV6-6, the J call TRBJ1-2; a weak D match, TRBD1 (5 bases). Germline-derived CDR1 and CDR2 are MNHNY and SVGAGI (reference sequence). Trimming stripped 5 bases from V and 0 bases from J, with 10 bases between. The CDR3 is 14 amino acids. This CDR3 reads CASSRQPTNYGYTF. The CDR3 bases are TGTGCCAGCAGTAGACAGCCAACTAACTATGGCTACACCTTC.

This clonotype occurred a few times. The chain links TRBV28 to TRBJ2-5; 13 nucleotides line up with TRBD2. The CDR3 length is 15 residues. J lost 4 bases, V lost 5 bases, and 4 bases had no gene match. CDR1 and CDR2 from the germline V gene are MDHEN and SYDVKM. The CDR3 reads CASSVTSGRAETQYF. The CDR3 bases are TGTGCCAGCAGTGTTACTAGCGGGAGGGCAGAGACCCAGTACTTC.

The chain couples TRBV10-2 to TRBJ2-1; TRBD2 agrees at 10 bases. V shed 4 bases, J shed 7 bases, and the junction held 10 bases outside the gene matches. Per germline, CDR1 WSHSY and CDR2 SAAADI. The CDR3 runs to 16 residues. The CDR3 DNA follows: TGCGCCAGCAGTGTGAGCGGGAGGGCCTCGGAGAATGAGCAGTTCTTC. Translating gives CASSVSGRASENEQFF.

The CDR3 loop is CSVAPRPDTEAFF. Here the CDR3 DNA reads TGCAGCGTTGCCCCCAGGCCGGACACTGAAGCTTTCTTT. The chain joins TRBV29-1 to TRBJ1-1; D remains ambiguous. V was trimmed by 4 bases and J by 3 bases, leaving 12 bases between them. From germline, CDR1 is SQVTM and CDR2 ANQGSEA. The CDR3 totals 13 residues.

The CDR3 DNA is TGTGCCAGCAGCTTCAAACCACCGGGACAGGGGGGCGAGCAGTACTTC. The encoded protein is CASSFKPPGQGGEQYF. V usage is TRBV7-9 and J usage is TRBJ2-7; 11 nucleotides agree with TRBD1. V shed 3 bases, J shed 6 bases, and the junction held 10 bases outside the gene matches. The CDR3 consists of 16 residues. Germline-derived CDR1 and CDR2 are SEHNR and FQNEAQ (reference sequence).

This chain connects TRBV2 to TRBJ2-2; D remains unclear. V lost 7 bases, J lost 6 bases, and 12 bases lay in between. The germline V gene encodes CDR1 SNHLY and CDR2 FYNNEI. The CDR3 contains 13 residues. This CDR3 reads CASTPTRAGELFF. As DNA, the CDR3 is TGTGCCAGCACCCCTACGAGAGCCGGGGAGCTGTTTTTT.

The table lists this clonotype with many counts. This sequence joins TRBV18 and TRBJ2-1; a weak D match, TRBD2 (5 bases). Trimming removed 3 bases from V and 5 bases from J, with 11 bases in between. This CDR3 is 14 amino acids long. CDR1 is KGHSH, CDR2 LQKENI, per germline. As DNA, the CDR3 is TGTGCCAGCTCACCTCTTACTAGAAACAATGAGCAGTTCTTC. It is translated as CASSPLTRNNEQFF.

The rearrangement joins TRBV5-6 to TRBJ1-5; the D gene is possibly TRBD1 (5 bases). The CDR3 length is 12 residues. Trimming left V 2 bases short and J 7 bases short, with 7 bases between. Germline loops: CDR1 SGHDT, CDR2 YYEEEE. In DNA form, the CDR3 reads TGTGCCAGCAGCTTCTGGGGGCAGCCCCAGCATTTT. Translated: CASSFWGQPQHF.

The rearrangement links TRBV6-1 to TRBJ2-2, with TRBD1 matching over 8 bases. The CDR3 runs to 16 residues. Germline V CDR1 and CDR2: MNHNS, SASEGT. Germline trimming cut 1 base from V and 8 bases from J; bases unmatched to any gene: 9. CDR3 loop: CASSEVGTGFGGELFF. The CDR3 nucleotides are TGTGCCAGCAGTGAAGTAGGGACAGGTTTCGGAGGGGAGCTGTTTTTT.

This chain connects TRBV11-2 to TRBJ1-6, with D unresolved. The germline V and J ends were trimmed by 3 bases and 1 base, with 13 bases remaining between them. The CDR3 contains 17 residues. Germline values: CDR1 SGHAT, CDR2 FQNNGV. DNA for the CDR3: TGTGCCAGCAGCTTTCGTGGGCCCTGGTCCTATAATTCACCCCTCCACTTT. Translation: CASSFRGPWSYNSPLHF. Filled out from reference TRBV11-2 and TRBJ1-6, the complete variable domain reads EAGVAQSPRYKIIEKRQSVAFWCNPISGHATLYWYQQILGQGPKLLIQFQNNGVVDDSQLPKDRFSAERLKGVDSTLKIQPAKLEDSAVYLCASSFRGPWSYNSPLHFGNGTRLTVT.

In its sample, this clonotype was seen a few times. V gene TRBV28 combines with J gene TRBJ2-1; a possible D gene is TRBD1 (5 bases). The germline V and J ends were trimmed by 8 bases and 5 bases, with 16 bases remaining between them. Germline V gene sequence: CDR1 MDHEN, CDR2 SYDVKM. The CDR3 extends over 14 amino acids. DNA of the CDR3: TGTGCCAGCGGCACTGGCGACAGAGACAATGAGCAGTTCTTC. Amino acid sequence: CASGTGDRDNEQFF. Combining the CDR3 with reference TRBV28 and TRBJ2-1 gives the whole variable domain DVKVTQSSRYLVKRTGEKVFLECVQDMDHENMFWYRQDPGLGLRLIYFSYDVKMKEKGDIPEGYSVSREKKERFSLILESASTNQTSMYLCASGTGDRDNEQFFGPGTRLTVL.

This clonotype was found a few times. J is TRBJ2-4 and V is TRBV28; TRBD2 might be the D (6 bases). This CDR3 region has 15 residues. The germline V and J ends were trimmed by 6 bases and 0 bases, with 12 bases remaining between them. Germline CDR1 and CDR2: MDHEN and SYDVKM. The CDR3: CASSPRGGAKNIQYF. CDR3 DNA: TGTGCCAGCAGCCCCCGGGGAGGAGCCAAAAACATTCAGTACTTC.

This rearrangement joins TRBV7-6 to TRBJ2-3; tentative D call: TRBD2 (7 bases). CDR1 and CDR2 from the germline V gene are SGHVS and FNYEAQ. The CDR3 extends over 15 amino acids. V was clipped by 6 bases and J by 4 bases, with 17 bases between them. The CDR3 nucleotides are TGTGCCAGCAGGGGGGCGGGAGTAGGCCCAGATACGCAGTATTTT. Encoded protein: CASRGAGVGPDTQYF.

This chain uses TRBV12-3 or TRBV12-4 with TRBJ1-5, with D possibly matching TRBD1 (5 bases). V gave up 3 bases and J gave up 5 bases, with 11 bases separating them. This CDR3 region has 14 residues. The CDR3: CASSFRQSHQPQHF. For the CDR3, the DNA is TGTGCCAGCAGTTTTCGACAGTCGCATCAGCCCCAGCATTTT.

The V and J genes are TRBV28 and TRBJ2-1, with 12 positions matching TRBD2. Germline assignment: CDR1 MDHEN and CDR2 SYDVKM. The ends lost 4 bases at V and 8 bases at J; junction bases unmatched: 6. This CDR3 is built from 15 residues. This chain's CDR3 is CASSSTSGSLDEQFF. CDR3 DNA sequence: TGTGCCAGCAGTTCGACTAGCGGGAGTTTGGATGAGCAGTTCTTC.

This clonotype was detected many times. V is TRBV20-1 and J is TRBJ2-2; TRBD2 might be the D (6 bases). The germline CDR1 and CDR2 sequences are DFQATT and SNEGSKA (reference sequence). Trimming removed 3 bases from V and 4 bases from J, with 12 bases in between. The length of the CDR3 is 14 residues. The CDR3 is CSARRGGFTGELFF. The CDR3 nucleotides read TGCAGTGCTAGGCGGGGCGGCTTCACCGGGGAGCTGTTTTTT.

This chain joins TRBV5-1 and TRBJ2-7; 9 bases are shared with TRBD2. Germline-derived CDR1 and CDR2 are SGHRS and YFSETQ. The CDR3 has 15 residues. V lost 2 bases to trimming and J lost 6 bases; unmatched junction nucleotides: 9. CDR3 region: CASSLTTSGGGEQYF. CDR3 coding DNA: TGCGCCAGCAGCTTAACGACTAGCGGCGGGGGCGAGCAGTACTTC.

The chain recombines TRBV20-1 with TRBJ1-5; no reliable D call. This CDR3 has 12 residues. The V gene lost 1 base and the J gene lost 6 bases, with 7 bases spanning the gap. Germline V gene sequence: CDR1 DFQATT, CDR2 SNEGSKA (reference sequence). As DNA, the CDR3 is TGCAGTGCTAGAGGAGGGCTTCAGCCCCAGCATTTT. Encoded protein: CSARGGLQPQHF.

There are a few counts of this clonotype. The chain employs TRBV27 and TRBJ2-2; D assignment may be TRBD1 or TRBD2 (5 bases each). Trimming took 2 bases from V and 1 from J, leaving 14 bases between them. This CDR3 has 17 residues. CDR1 is MNHEY and CDR2 is SMNVEV in the germline V gene (reference sequence). CDR3 sequence reads: CASSLGAGRRNTGELFF. The CDR3 nucleotides read TGTGCCAGCAGTTTAGGGGCGGGCAGGCGGAACACCGGGGAGCTGTTTTTT.